This is a list of T cell receptor beta chains from one sample in a study of naive and memory T cell subsets. TCRdb re-derived calls from the 5' RACE reads in MiXCR, one entry per CDR3 protein. The data hold 50,000 to 65,000 distinct CDR3 sequences, with 7.6% observed a single time. The receptors come from a female donor in good health. The CDR3 runs from the conserved cysteine through the conserved F or W. D genes are given only for firm matches. Where a row states a size, it is once, few, many or the class of an expanded clone; other rows omit it.

V	J	D	size	DNA	CDR3
TRBV2	TRBJ1-2	TRBD1	many	TGTGCCAGCTCGGTAAGCAGGGACAGGGGCGACAAGCGCTATGGCTACACCTTC	CASSVSRDRGDKRYGYTF
TRBV7-3	TRBJ2-2	NA	NA	TGTGCCAGCAGCGCTTCAGTGTCAGGGGAGCTGTTTTTT	CASSASVSGELFF
TRBV20-1	TRBJ1-2	NA	few	TGCAGTGGAAGCGGGGGAACTGGCTATGGCTACACCTTC	CSGSGGTGYGYTF
TRBV18	TRBJ1-5	NA	NA	TGTGCCAGCTCACCGGGCCGGGGCTACAATCAGCCCCAGCATTTT	CASSPGRGYNQPQHF
TRBV18	TRBJ1-4	NA	many	TGTGCCAGCTCACCATATAATGAAAAACTGTTTTTT	CASSPYNEKLFF
TRBV10-3	TRBJ2-5	NA	once	TGTGCCATCAGAACAGGTCGAGAGGAGACCCAGTACTTC	CAIRTGREETQYF
TRBV28	TRBJ2-7	TRBD2	NA	TGTGCCATTCGGGGGGGGTCTACCTACGAGCAGTACTTC	CAIRGGSTYEQYF
TRBV7-2	TRBJ2-7	TRBD1	NA	TGTGCCAGCAGCGTCGGGACAGGGAGAATGTACGAGCAGTACTTC	CASSVGTGRMYEQYF
TRBV5-4	TRBJ1-2	NA	NA	TGTGCCAGCAGCCGACAGGTCATAGATGGCTACACCTTC	CASSRQVIDGYTF
TRBV29-1	TRBJ1-1	NA	many	TGCAGCGTTCAGGGGCGGGCAATGAACACTGAAGCTTTCTTT	CSVQGRAMNTEAFF
TRBV25-1	TRBJ1-6	NA	many	TGTGCCAGCAGTGAACTGAGCGGGATTTCACCCCTCCACTTT	CASSELSGISPLHF
TRBV5-1	TRBJ1-5	NA	few	TGCGCCAGCAGCTTGGACGGAAAAGAGCCCCAGCATTTT	CASSLDGKEPQHF
TRBV30	TRBJ1-6	NA	many	TGTGCCTTCGGGGGCAACTATAATTCACCCCTCCACTTT	CAFGGNYNSPLHF
TRBV29-1	TRBJ1-1	TRBD1	many	TGCAGCGTTGACAGGGGGGGTTTTGCTTTCTTT	CSVDRGGFAFF
TRBV19	TRBJ1-4	NA	few	TGTGCCAGTAGTACGGGCACGCTGGATGAAAAACTGTTTTTT	CASSTGTLDEKLFF
TRBV5-1	TRBJ1-2	NA	NA	TGCGCCAGCAGCTTGGGACGTCGTTATGGCGACACCTTC	CASSLGRRYGDTF
TRBV6-5	TRBJ2-3	NA	NA	TGTGCCAGCAGTTCCCCAGGGTCGTATACGCAGTATTTT	CASSSPGSYTQYF
TRBV7-9	TRBJ1-1	NA	many	TGTGCCAGCGGGTTGAACACTGAAGCTTTCTTT	CASGLNTEAFF
TRBV12-3/TRBV12-4	TRBJ2-5	TRBD2	few	TGTGCCAGCAGAAGGCGGGGGAAAGAGACCCAGTACTTC	CASRRRGKETQYF
TRBV20-1	TRBJ2-2	TRBD1	NA	TGCAGTGCTGATAGGACAGGCCACACCGGGGAGCTGTTTTTT	CSADRTGHTGELFF